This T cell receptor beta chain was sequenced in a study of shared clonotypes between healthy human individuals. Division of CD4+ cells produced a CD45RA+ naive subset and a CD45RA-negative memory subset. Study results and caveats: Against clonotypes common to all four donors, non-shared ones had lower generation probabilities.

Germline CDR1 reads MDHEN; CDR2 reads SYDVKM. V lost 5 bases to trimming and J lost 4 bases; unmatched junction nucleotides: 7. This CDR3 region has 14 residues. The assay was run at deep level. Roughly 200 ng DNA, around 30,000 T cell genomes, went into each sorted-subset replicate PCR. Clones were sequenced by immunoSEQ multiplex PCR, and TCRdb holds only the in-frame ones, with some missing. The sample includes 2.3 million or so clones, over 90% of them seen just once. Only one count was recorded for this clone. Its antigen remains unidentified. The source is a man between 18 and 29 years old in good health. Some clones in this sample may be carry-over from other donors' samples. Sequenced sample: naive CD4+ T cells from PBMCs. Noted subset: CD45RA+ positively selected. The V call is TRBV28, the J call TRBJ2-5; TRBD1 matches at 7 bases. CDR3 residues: CASSDRQGRETQYF. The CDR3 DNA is TGTGCCAGCAGTGATCGACAGGGTCGAGAGACCCAGTACTTC.